These 11 T cell receptor beta chains were sequenced from one sample in a study of control samples from healthy donors and cancer patients. Produced via immunoSEQ multiplex PCR; TCRdb's table is partial and in-frame only. The table has around 80,000 clones, 94% seen once. The source material was blood. The receptors stem from a woman aged 25 to 39 in good health.

The chain employs TRBV10-3 and TRBJ2-7; D unclear. The length of the CDR3 is 14 residues. Trimming pared 0 bases from V and 0 bases from J, leaving 6 bases between. Germline V gene data show CDR1 as ENHRY and CDR2 as SYGVKD. CDR3: CAISESTGSYEQYV. In DNA, the CDR3 is TGTGCCATCAGTGAGTCTACGGGCTCCTACGAGCAGTACGTC.

This sequence joins TRBV29-1 and TRBJ1-2; 7 bases map to TRBD1. The CDR3 consists of 18 residues. The J segment lost 4 bases and the V segment lost 6 bases, leaving 23 bases of the junction unmatched. CDR1 SQVTM and CDR2 ANQGSEA come from the germline V gene. The CDR3 region has the DNA TGCAGCGTCCCCCACACTCCACAGGGGAGGAAGGTAGCCTATGGCTACACCTTC. Protein product: CSVPHTPQGRKVAYGYTF.

The CDR3: CASSPLGGRQGEAFF. The DNA for the CDR3 is TGCGCCAGCAGCCCCCTAGGTGGTAGACAGGGTGAAGCTTTCTTT. The genes are TRBV4-1 and TRBJ1-1; 7 nucleotides line up with TRBD1. CDR3 length equals 15 residues. Germline CDR1 reads MGHRA; CDR2 reads YSYEKL. J lost 7 bases, V lost 4 bases, and 12 bases had no gene match.

The CDR3 spells CASDSGTGNQPQHF. The CDR3 coding sequence is TGTGCCAGCGATTCCGGGACAGGGAATCAGCCCCAGCATTTT. The rearrangement links TRBV2 to TRBJ1-5; 9 bases map to TRBD1. This CDR3 contains 14 residues. The V gene's germline CDR1 is SNHLY and CDR2 FYNNEI. V gave up 8 bases and J gave up 4 bases; unmatched junction bases: 6.

This clone showed up just once. The gene calls are TRBV28 and TRBJ2-7, with D possibly TRBD2 on 5 matching bases. Per germline, CDR1 MDHEN and CDR2 SYDVKM. The CDR3 consists of 16 residues. V was trimmed by 5 bases and J by 0 bases, leaving 17 bases between them. The CDR3 region is CASSIVTRGPSYEQYF. CDR3 nucleotides: TGTGCCAGCAGTATTGTCACGCGAGGGCCCTCCTACGAGCAGTACTTC.

The chain couples TRBV12-3 or TRBV12-4 to TRBJ1-2; D remains unclear. CDR3 length: 11 residues. Trimming removed 3 bases at V and 11 bases at J, with 10 bases between. CDR3 nucleotide sequence: TGTGCCAGCAGTTTTAGGGAAAGGTACACCTTC. It specifies CASSFRERYTF.

The gene calls are TRBV27 and TRBJ1-2; tentatively, D is TRBD1 (6 bases). Between the trimmed V and J ends, which lost 7 bases and 5 bases, there was a span of 17 bases. This CDR3 has 14 amino acids. CDR1 is MNHEY and CDR2 is SMNVEV in the germline V gene (reference sequence). CDR3 DNA sequence: TGTGCCAGCAAGCAGGAGGTACAGGGATATGGCTACACCTTC. This sequence encodes CASKQEVQGYGYTF.

The rearrangement joins TRBV7-2 to TRBJ2-2, with D possibly being TRBD1 (5 bases). V lost 5 bases and J 6 bases, leaving 10 bases between the germline ends. CDR1 and CDR2 from the germline V gene are SGHTA and FQGNSA. This CDR3 comprises 13 residues. CDR3 sequence: CASSPDRAGELFF. CDR3 DNA sequence: TGTGCCAGCAGCCCCGACAGAGCCGGGGAGCTGTTTTTT. Complete variable domain (other parts from reference TRBV7-2 and TRBJ2-2): GAGVSQSPSNKVTEKGKDVELRCDPISGHTALYWYRQSLGQGLEFLIYFQGNSAPDKSGLPSDRFSAERTGGSVSTLTIQRTQQEDSAVYLCASSPDRAGELFFGEGSRLTVL.

This clone was observed once. CDR3 in amino acids: CAISAGEQYQPQHF. The CDR3, as DNA: TGTGCCATCAGTGCAGGGGAACAATATCAGCCCCAGCATTTT. This rearrangement joins TRBV10-3 to TRBJ1-5; D is perhaps TRBD1 (6 bases). The V gene's germline CDR1 is ENHRY and CDR2 SYGVKD. This CDR3 spans 14 amino acids. Between the trimmed V and J ends, which lost 4 bases and 5 bases, there was a span of 12 bases.

The chain is built from TRBV13 and TRBJ2-5; 13 positions match TRBD2. Trimming removed 4 bases from V and 5 bases from J; junction bases left unmatched: 13. Germline V CDR1 and CDR2: PRHDT, FYEKMQ (reference sequence). The length of the CDR3 is 18 residues. CDR3 in DNA: TGTGCCAGCAGCTCCTGGACTAGCGGGGGCCCCGGGGAGGAGACCCAGTACTTC. Translation: CASSSWTSGGPGEETQYF.

This chain joins TRBV5-5 and TRBJ1-2, with 8 bases matching TRBD1. Germline V CDR1 and CDR2: SGHKS, YYEKEE (reference sequence). The CDR3 contains 13 residues. V lost 4 bases to trimming and J lost 5 bases; unmatched junction nucleotides: 4. In DNA form, the CDR3 reads TGTGCCAGCAGCCAGGGACAGGCTTATGGCTACACCTTC. This codes for CASSQGQAYGYTF.